This T cell receptor (beta chain) was sequenced in a study of OX40 agonist ivuxolimab in advanced cancers. The study's findings and limits: Expanded clones belonging to CD8+ T cells outnumbered, on average, those of CD4+. By week 6 at 0.1 to 3.0 mg/kg, blood CD4+ and CD8+ T cells had expanded clonally. The 0.1-3.0 mg/kg partial responders had among the lowest clonal expansion.

The V segment lost 4 bases and the J segment 3 bases; nucleotides outside the gene matches: 6. The CDR3 extends over 14 amino acids. Germline assignment: CDR1 SGHRS and CDR2 YFSETQ. This table comes from immunoSEQ multiplex PCR, and its TCRdb copy is limited to in-frame clones, with some not included. The table includes 70,000 or so clones, about four fifths detected once. Any history of autoimmune disease or systemic immunosuppression disqualified patients. A remark on this clone: No antigen is known for it.

The sample consisted of CD4+ or CD8+ T cells sorted from blood, taken in a trial of the OX40 agonist ivuxolimab. The sequence derives from an adult with an advanced solid tumor such as melanoma, head and neck, liver or kidney cancer. V gene TRBV5-1 combines with J gene TRBJ2-7; TRBD1 agrees at 8 bases. The CDR3: CASSQTGVGYEQYF. The CDR3 DNA follows: TGCGCCAGCAGCCAGACAGGGGTAGGCTACGAGCAGTACTTC.